The text below deals with one TCR beta chain. This clonotype came up a few times. What this receptor recognizes is not known. Base qualities were left out, and no much larger clone turns up one base away. CDR3 length: 15 amino acids, cysteine to phenylalanine. Only the CDR3 part of the read is kept: 45 bases, read in frame from the first base. At the junction V is shortened by 0 bases and J by 5 bases; bases outside the gene matches: 8. From a lookup of the germline V gene, CDR1 and CDR2 are SGHRS and YFSETQ. This specimen comes from a study of T-cell reconstitution after alpha-beta-depleted transplantation in children (dated by TCRdb to the mid-2010s). Regarding the study in general: Using TCR repertoire profiling, the study quantitatively followed how T-cell immune reconstitution unfolded in children after TCRalphabeta/CD19-depleted allogeneic hematopoietic cell transplantation.

Libraries were made using PCR. TCRdb names Illumina HiSeq 2500 as the instrument used. TCR library preparation used molecular barcoding, with unique molecular identifiers applied to normalize quantification of the TCRbeta repertoire. The public reads were quality trimmed at Q25 with fastp and then assembled into clones with MiXCR by TCRdb, keeping productive beta chains. Identical CDR3 proteins give one entry, which carries the most common genes and DNA. Across this sample there are nearly 550,000 distinct CDR3 sequences, with around 16% seen only once. The ten largest clones add up to approximately 3% of the sample.

The sequence was collected from a human donor who donated a stem cell graft to a child with acute lymphoblastic leukemia. The chain employs TRBV5-1 and TRBJ2-7, and 7 junction bases match TRBD1. The sequencing used PBMCs from the stem cell graft donor, collected from the stem cell graft. The nucleotide sequence is TGCGCCAGCAGCTTGGATCTGACAGGGACAGACGAGCAGTACTTC. This encodes CASSLDLTGTDEQYF.